This T cell receptor beta chain appears in the sequencing data of a study of cytomegalovirus exposure and HLA in healthy donors. Whole-study results and caveats: Cytomegalovirus-associated status was assigned to fewer than 200 TCR beta chains.

The CDR3 covers 14 residues. Looked up from germline, CDR1 is SGHNT and CDR2 is YYREEE (reference sequence). The germline V and J ends were trimmed by 0 bases and 4 bases, with 8 bases remaining between them. This clone has more than one count but fewer than ten. As yet, its antigen is unknown. 60 Vbeta and 13 Jbeta primers were used in PCR. Here immunoSEQ multiplex PCR was the method, and the copy in TCRdb shows in-frame clones only, minus some. In the table there are roughly 160,000 clones, around 80% of which are singletons. Sequencing input: PBMCs. The clonotype comes from a woman in her forties or fifties in good health and CMV-seropositive. The chain couples TRBV5-4 to TRBJ2-1; no firm D call. CDR3 amino acids: CASSLVDSYNEQFF. Here the CDR3 DNA reads TGTGCCAGCAGCTTGGTTGACTCATACAATGAGCAGTTCTTC. Full variable domain (remainder filled in from reference TRBV5-4 and TRBJ2-1): ETGVTQSPTHLIKTRGQQVTLRCSSQSGHNTVSWYQQALGQGPQFIFQYYREEENGRGNFPPRFSGLQFPNYSSELNVNALELDDSALYLCASSLVDSYNEQFFGPGTRLTVL.